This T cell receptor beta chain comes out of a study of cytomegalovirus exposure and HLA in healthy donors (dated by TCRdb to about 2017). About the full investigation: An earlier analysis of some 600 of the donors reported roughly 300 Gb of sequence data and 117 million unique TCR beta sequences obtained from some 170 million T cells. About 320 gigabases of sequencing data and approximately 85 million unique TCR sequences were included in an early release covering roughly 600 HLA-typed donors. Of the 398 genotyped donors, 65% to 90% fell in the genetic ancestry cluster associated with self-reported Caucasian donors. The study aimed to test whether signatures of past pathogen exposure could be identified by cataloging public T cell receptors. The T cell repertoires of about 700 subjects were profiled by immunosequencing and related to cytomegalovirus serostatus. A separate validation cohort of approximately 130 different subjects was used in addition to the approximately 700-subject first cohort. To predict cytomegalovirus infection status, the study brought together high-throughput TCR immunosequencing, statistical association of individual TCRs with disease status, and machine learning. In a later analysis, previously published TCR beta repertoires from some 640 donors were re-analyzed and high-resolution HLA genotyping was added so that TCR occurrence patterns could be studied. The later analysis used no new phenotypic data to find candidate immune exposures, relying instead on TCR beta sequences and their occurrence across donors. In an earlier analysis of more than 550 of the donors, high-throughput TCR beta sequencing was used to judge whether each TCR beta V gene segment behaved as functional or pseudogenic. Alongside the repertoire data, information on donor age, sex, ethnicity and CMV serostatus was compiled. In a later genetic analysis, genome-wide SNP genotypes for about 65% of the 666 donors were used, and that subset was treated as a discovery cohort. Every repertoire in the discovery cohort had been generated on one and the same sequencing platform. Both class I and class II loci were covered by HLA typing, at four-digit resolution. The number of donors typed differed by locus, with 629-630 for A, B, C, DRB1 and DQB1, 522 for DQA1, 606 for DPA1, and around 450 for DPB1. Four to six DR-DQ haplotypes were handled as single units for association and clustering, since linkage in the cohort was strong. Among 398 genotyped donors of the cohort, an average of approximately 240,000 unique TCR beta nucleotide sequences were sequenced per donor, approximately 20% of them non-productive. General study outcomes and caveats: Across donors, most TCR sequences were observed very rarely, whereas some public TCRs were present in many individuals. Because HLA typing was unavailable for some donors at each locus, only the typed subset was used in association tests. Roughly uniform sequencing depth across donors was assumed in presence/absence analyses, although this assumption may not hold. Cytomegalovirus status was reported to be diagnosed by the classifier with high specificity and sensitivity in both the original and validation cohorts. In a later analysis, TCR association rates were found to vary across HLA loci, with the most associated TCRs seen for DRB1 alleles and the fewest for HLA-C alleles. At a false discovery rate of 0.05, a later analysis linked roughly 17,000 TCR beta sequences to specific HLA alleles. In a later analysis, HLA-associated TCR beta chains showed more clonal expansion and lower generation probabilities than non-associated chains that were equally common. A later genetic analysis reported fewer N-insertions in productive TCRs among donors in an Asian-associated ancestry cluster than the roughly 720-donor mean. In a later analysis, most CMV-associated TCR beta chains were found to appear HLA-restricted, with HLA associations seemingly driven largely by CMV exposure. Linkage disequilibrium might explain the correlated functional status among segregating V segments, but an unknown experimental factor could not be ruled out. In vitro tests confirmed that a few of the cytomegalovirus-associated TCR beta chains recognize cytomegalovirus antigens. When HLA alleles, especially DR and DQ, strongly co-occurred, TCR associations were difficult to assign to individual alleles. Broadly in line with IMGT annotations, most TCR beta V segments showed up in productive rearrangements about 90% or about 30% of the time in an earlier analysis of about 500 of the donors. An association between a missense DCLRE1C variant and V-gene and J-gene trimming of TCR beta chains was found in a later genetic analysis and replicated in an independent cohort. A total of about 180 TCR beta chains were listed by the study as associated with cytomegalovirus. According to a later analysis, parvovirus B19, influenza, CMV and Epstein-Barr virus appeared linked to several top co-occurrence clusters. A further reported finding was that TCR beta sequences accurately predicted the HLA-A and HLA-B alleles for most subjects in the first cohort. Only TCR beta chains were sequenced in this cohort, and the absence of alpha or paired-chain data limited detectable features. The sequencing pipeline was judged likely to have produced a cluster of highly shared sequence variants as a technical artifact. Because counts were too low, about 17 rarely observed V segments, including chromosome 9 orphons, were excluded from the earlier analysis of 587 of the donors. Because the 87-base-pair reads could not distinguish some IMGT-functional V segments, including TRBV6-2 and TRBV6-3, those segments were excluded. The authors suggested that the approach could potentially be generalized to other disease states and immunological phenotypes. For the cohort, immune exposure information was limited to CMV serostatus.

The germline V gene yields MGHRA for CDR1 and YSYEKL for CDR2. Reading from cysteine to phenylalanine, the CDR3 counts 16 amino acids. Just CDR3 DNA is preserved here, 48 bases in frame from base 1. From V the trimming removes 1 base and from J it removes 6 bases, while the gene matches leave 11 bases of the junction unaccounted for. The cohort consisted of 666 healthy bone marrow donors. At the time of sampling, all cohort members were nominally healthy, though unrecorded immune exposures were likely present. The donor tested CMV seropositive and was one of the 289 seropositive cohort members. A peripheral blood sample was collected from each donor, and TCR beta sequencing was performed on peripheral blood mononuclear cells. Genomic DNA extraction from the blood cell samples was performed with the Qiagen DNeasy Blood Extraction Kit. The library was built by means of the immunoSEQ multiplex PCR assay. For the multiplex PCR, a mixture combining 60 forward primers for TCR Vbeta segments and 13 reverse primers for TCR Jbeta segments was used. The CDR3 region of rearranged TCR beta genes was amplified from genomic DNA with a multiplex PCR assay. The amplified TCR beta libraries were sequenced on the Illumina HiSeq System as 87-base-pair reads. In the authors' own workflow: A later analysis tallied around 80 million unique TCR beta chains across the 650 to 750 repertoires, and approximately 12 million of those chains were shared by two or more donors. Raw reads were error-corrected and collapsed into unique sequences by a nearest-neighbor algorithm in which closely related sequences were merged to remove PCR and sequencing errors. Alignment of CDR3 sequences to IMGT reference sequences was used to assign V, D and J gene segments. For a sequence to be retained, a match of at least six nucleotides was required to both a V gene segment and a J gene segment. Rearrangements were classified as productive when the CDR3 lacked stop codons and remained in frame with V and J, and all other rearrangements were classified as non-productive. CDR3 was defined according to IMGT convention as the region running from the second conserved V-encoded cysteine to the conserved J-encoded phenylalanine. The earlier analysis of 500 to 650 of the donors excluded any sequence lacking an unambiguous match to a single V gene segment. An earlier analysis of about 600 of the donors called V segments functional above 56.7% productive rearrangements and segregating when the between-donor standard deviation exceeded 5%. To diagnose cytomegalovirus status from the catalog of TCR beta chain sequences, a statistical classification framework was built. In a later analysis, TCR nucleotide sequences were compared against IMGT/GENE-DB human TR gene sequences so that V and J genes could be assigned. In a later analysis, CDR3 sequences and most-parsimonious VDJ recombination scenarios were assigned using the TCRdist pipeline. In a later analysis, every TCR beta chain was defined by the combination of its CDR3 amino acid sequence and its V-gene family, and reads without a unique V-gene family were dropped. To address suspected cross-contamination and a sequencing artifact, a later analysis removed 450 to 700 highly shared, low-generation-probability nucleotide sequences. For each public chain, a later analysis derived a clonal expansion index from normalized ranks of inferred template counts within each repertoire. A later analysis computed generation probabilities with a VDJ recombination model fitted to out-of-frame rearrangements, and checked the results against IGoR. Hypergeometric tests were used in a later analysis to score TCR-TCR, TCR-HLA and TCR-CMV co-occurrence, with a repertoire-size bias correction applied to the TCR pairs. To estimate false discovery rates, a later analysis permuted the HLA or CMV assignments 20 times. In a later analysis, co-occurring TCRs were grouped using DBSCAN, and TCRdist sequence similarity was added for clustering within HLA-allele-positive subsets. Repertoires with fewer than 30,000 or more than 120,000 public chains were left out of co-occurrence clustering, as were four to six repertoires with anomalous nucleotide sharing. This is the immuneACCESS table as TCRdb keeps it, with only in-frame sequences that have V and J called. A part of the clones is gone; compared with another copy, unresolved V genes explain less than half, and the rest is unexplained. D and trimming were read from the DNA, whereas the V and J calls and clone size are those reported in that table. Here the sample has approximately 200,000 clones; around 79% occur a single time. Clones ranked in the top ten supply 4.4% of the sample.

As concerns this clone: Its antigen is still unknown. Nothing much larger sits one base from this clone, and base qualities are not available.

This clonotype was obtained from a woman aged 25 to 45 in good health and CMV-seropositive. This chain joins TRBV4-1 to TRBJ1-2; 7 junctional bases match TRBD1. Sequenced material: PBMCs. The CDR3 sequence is CASSQVQPGQKHGYTF. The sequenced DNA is TGCGCCAGCAGCCAAGTGCAGCCGGGACAGAAGCATGGCTACACCTTC.